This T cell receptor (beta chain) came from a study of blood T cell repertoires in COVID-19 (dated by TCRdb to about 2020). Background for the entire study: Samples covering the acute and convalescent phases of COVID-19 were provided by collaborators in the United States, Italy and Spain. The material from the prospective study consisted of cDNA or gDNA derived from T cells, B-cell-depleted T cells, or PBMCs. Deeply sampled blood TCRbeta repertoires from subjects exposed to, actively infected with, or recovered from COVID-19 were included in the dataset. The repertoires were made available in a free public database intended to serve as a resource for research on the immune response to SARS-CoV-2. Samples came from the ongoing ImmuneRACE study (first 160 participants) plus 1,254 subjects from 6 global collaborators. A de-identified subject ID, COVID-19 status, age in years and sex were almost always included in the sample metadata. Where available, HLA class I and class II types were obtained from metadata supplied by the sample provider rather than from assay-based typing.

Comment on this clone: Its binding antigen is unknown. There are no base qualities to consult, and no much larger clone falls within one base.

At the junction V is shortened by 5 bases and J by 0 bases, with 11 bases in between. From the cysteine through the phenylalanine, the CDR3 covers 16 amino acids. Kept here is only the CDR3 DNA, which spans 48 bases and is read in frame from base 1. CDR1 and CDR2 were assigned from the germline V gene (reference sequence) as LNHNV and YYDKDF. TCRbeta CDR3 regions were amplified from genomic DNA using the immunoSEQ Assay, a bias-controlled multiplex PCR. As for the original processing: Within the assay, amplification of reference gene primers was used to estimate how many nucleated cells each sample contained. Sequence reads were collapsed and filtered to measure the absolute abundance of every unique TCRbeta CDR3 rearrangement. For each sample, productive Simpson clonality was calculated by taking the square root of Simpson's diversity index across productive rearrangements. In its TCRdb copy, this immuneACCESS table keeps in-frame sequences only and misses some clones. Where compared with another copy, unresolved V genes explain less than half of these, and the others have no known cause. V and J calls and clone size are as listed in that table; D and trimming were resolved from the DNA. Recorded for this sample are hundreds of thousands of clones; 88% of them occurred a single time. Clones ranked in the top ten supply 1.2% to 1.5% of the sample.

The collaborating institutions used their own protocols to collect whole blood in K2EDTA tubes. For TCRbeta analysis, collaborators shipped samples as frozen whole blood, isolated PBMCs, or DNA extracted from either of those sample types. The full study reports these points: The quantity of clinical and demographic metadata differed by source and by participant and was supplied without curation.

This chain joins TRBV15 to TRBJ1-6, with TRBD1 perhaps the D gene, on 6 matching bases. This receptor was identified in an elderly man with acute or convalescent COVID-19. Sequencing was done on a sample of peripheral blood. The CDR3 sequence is CATSYREGSYNSPLHF. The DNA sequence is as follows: TGTGCCACCAGCTACAGGGAAGGCTCCTATAATTCACCCCTCCACTTT.